One sample yielded the 21 T cell receptor beta chains listed below, sequenced in a study of blood T cells in healthy people across ages. A second PCR of about 6 to 12 cycles used a sample-barcoded 5' primer and a J-beta primer mix. MiXCR, run by TCRdb on the 5' RACE reads, gives a single entry per CDR3 protein. The table includes 1.5 million to 2 million distinct CDR3 sequences, around 48% detected once. Specimen: blood. The receptor source for this set is a woman between 40 and 55 years old in good health.

The table lists this clonotype with a few counts. The gene calls are TRBV10-3 and TRBJ2-7; 12 bases match TRBD1. The V gene end was trimmed by 4 bases and the J gene end by 5 bases; junction bases not matched to a gene: 3. The CDR3 totals 14 residues. Germline CDR1 reads ENHRY; CDR2 reads SYGVKD. This CDR3 reads CAISGDRGLDEQYF. The CDR3 DNA is TGTGCCATCAGTGGGGACAGGGGGCTGGACGAGCAGTACTTC.

In DNA form, the CDR3 reads TGCAGCGTTGAGGGGAAGAGTGGAGCGAACTATGGCTACACCTTC. This translates into CSVEGKSGANYGYTF. V gene TRBV29-1 combines with J gene TRBJ1-2, with unresolved D. The length of the CDR3 is 15 residues. The V gene's germline CDR1 is SQVTM and CDR2 ANQGSEA. Deletions cut 3 bases from V and 2 bases from J, with 16 bases between. The variable domain in full, with the rest retrieved from reference TRBV29-1 and TRBJ1-2, is SAVISQKPSRDICQRGTSLTIQCQVDSQVTMMFWYRQQPGQSLTLIATANQGSEATYESGFVIDKFPISRPNLTFSTLTVSNMSPEDSSIYLCSVEGKSGANYGYTFGSGTRLTVV.

This clonotype was seen only a few times. The genes are TRBV7-2 and TRBJ2-5, with TRBD2 matching over 7 bases. There are 14 residues in the CDR3. CDR1 and CDR2 (germline): SGHTA, FQGNSA. J lost 3 bases, V lost 7 bases, and 8 bases had no gene match. The CDR3 protein is CASTYLGGKETQYF. The CDR3 DNA sequence: TGTGCCAGCACCTATCTCGGGGGGAAAGAGACCCAGTACTTC.

The V gene is TRBV12-3 or TRBV12-4, the J gene TRBJ1-6; D is uncertain. Trimming removed 0 bases from V and 8 bases from J, with 11 bases in between. This CDR3 contains 15 residues. The CDR3 region has the DNA TGTGCCAGCAGTTTAGCCCGGACCCCTTATTCACCCCTCCACTTT. As protein: CASSLARTPYSPLHF.

J is TRBJ2-1 and V is TRBV19; D is undetermined. The germline CDR1 and CDR2 sequences are LNHDA and SQIVND (reference sequence). V gave up 4 bases and J gave up 0 bases, with 19 bases separating them. The CDR3 is 18 amino acids. CDR3 sequence reads: CASSTLYRHTSSYNEQFF. CDR3 in DNA: TGTGCCAGTAGTACACTATACAGACACACGAGCTCCTACAATGAGCAGTTCTTC.

The chain recombines TRBV12-5 with TRBJ2-5, with 9 bases aligning to TRBD2. The J segment lost 7 bases and the V segment lost 4 bases, leaving 10 bases of the junction unmatched. The CDR3 totals 15 residues. CDR1 is LGHNT, CDR2 FRNRAP, per germline. This CDR3 reads CASGSLAGGFLTQYF. In DNA, the CDR3 is TGTGCTAGTGGTTCACTAGCGGGCGGGTTTCTGACCCAGTACTTC.

The J gene is TRBJ2-1, the V gene TRBV7-6; D remains ambiguous. V lost 2 bases, J lost 5 bases, and 10 bases lay in between. Germline V gene sequence: CDR1 SGHVS, CDR2 FNYEAQ. The CDR3 runs to 14 residues. This CDR3 is CASSLKAHDNEQFF. CDR3 bases: TGTGCCAGCAGCTTAAAGGCACACGACAATGAGCAGTTCTTC.

This CDR3 reads CSVTRGVGNEQFF. CDR3 DNA sequence: TGCAGTGTGACTCGGGGGGTGGGCAATGAGCAGTTCTTC. This chain connects TRBV20-1 to TRBJ2-1, with 7 bases matching TRBD2. Germline CDR1 reads DFQATT; CDR2 reads SNEGSKA (reference sequence). This CDR3 is built from 13 residues. Germline trimming cut 7 bases from V and 6 bases from J; bases unmatched to any gene: 9.

This clonotype was recorded many times. The V call is TRBV6-2 or TRBV6-3, the J call TRBJ2-5, with 7 bases matching TRBD2. The CDR3 contains 15 residues. The J segment lost 3 bases and the V segment lost 0 bases, leaving 4 bases of the junction unmatched. Germline CDR1 reads MNHEY; CDR2 reads SVGEGT. The CDR3 reads CASSYSLAEKETQYF. The CDR3 bases are TGTGCCAGCAGTTACTCGCTAGCGGAAAAAGAGACCCAGTACTTC.

The chain couples TRBV25-1 to TRBJ2-6; TRBD2 is a possible D gene (5 bases). The germline V gene has CDR1 MGHDK and CDR2 SYGVNS. Trimming pared 0 bases from V and 1 base from J, leaving 7 bases between. The CDR3 length is 16 residues. Here the CDR3 DNA reads TGTGCCAGCAGTGAATATAGGACTTCTGGGGCCAACGTCCTGACTTTC. Its protein product is CASSEYRTSGANVLTF.

This chain links TRBV28 with TRBJ2-4; 9 bases are shared with TRBD2. Near its end, the DNA agrees better with TRBJ2-7, so the J call may be wrong. The CDR3 consists of 15 residues. CDR1 is MDHEN and CDR2 is SYDVKM in the germline V gene. The CDR3 spells CASSSPGLASYEQYF. DNA of the CDR3: TGTGCCAGCAGTTCTCCCGGACTAGCGTCCTACGAGCAGTACTTC.

This clonotype showed up just a few times. The rearrangement joins TRBV13 to TRBJ1-2, with 9 bases aligning to TRBD1. V was pared by 5 bases and J by 3 bases, with 10 bases of the junction left unmatched. CDR1 is PRHDT and CDR2 is FYEKMQ in the germline V gene (reference sequence). This CDR3 has 16 amino acids. CDR3 sequence: CASSPPGTGRDYGYTF. As DNA, the CDR3 is TGTGCCAGCAGCCCACCCGGGACAGGGAGAGACTATGGCTACACCTTC.

The CDR3 is CASSEALRQWQAKNIQYF. CDR3 coding DNA: TGTGCCAGCAGTGAAGCGCTTCGACAGTGGCAGGCCAAAAACATTCAGTACTTC. V usage is TRBV6-1 and J usage is TRBJ2-4; maybe TRBD1 (5 bases). Germline CDR1 reads MNHNS; CDR2 reads SASEGT. This CDR3 is built from 18 residues. V lost 0 bases and J lost 1, with 16 bases in between.

The rearrangement uses TRBV7-9 and TRBJ1-3, with D hard to call. The CDR3 is 14 amino acids. Germline CDR1 is SEHNR and CDR2 is FQNEAQ (reference sequence). Trimming shortened V by 5 bases and J by 0 bases, and 8 bases separated the two germline ends. The CDR3 DNA reads TGTGCCAGCAGCCCACTGCTCTCTGGAAACACCATATATTTT. Its protein product is CASSPLLSGNTIYF.

The rearrangement joins TRBV28 to TRBJ2-2; 11 bases line up with TRBD2. Germline CDR1 reads MDHEN; CDR2 reads SYDVKM. Germline trimming cut 5 bases from V and 2 bases from J; bases unmatched to any gene: 16. This CDR3 has 20 amino acids. The CDR3 is CASSGVGLGGLAGNTGELFF. The CDR3 region has the DNA TGTGCCAGCAGTGGGGTCGGGCTAGGAGGACTAGCGGGTAACACCGGGGAGCTGTTTTTT.

This clonotype occurred once. J is TRBJ2-5 and V is TRBV7-3, with D unresolved. The better agreement between TRBJ2-1 and the DNA end casts doubt on the J call. The length of the CDR3 is 14 residues. The V gene's germline CDR1 is SGHTA and CDR2 FQGTGA. In DNA form, the CDR3 reads TGTGCCAGCAGCTTACACGGTAGCCAAGAGACCCAGTTCTTC. Translated, it gives CASSLHGSQETQFF.

This clonotype was detected only once. The gene calls are TRBV7-2 and TRBJ2-1; D gene unclear. This CDR3 has 14 residues. The V gene lost 4 bases and the J gene lost 8 bases, with 15 bases spanning the gap. The germline gives CDR1 SGHTA, CDR2 FQGNSA. As DNA, the CDR3 is TGTGCCAGCAGCTCACAAGGACGGAAAGATGAGCAGTTCTTC. It translates to CASSSQGRKDEQFF.

The V gene is TRBV20-1, the J gene TRBJ2-1, with TRBD2 matching over 7 bases. Germline trimming cut 4 bases from V and 5 bases from J; bases unmatched to any gene: 8. The germline CDR1 and CDR2 sequences are DFQATT and SNEGSKA (reference sequence). The CDR3 is 14 residues long. This CDR3 reads CSATWGGNNNEQFF. In nucleotides, the CDR3 is TGCAGTGCTACTTGGGGGGGAAATAACAATGAGCAGTTCTTC.

The V call is TRBV6-2 or TRBV6-3, the J call TRBJ2-5, with D perhaps matching TRBD2 (7 bases). Germline CDR1 is MNHEY and CDR2 is SVGEGT. V lost 4 bases, J lost 5 bases, and 14 bases lay in between. This CDR3 region has 14 residues. CDR3 DNA: TGTGCCAGCAGTTTTAGACGGGGGGCGGAGACCCAGTACTTC. It specifies CASSFRRGAETQYF.

The DNA for the CDR3 is TGTGCCAGCAGCCAAGAAGCAGGTGCCCTTAAGGAGCAGTACTTC. It translates to CASSQEAGALKEQYF. The chain couples TRBV4-2 to TRBJ2-7; no definite D call. Trimming took off 0 bases at V and 7 bases at J, with 16 bases between the two ends. The germline gives CDR1 LGHNA, CDR2 YNFKEQ. The CDR3 extends over 15 amino acids.

The chain couples TRBV7-9 to TRBJ2-1; TRBD1 aligns across 7 bases. The CDR3 is 14 amino acids. Germline CDR1 reads SEHNR; CDR2 reads FQNEAQ (reference sequence). With 5 bases clipped from V and 8 bases from J, the junction kept 9 bases outside the gene matches. CDR3 amino acids: CASSVTGKVDEQFF. The CDR3 region has the DNA TGTGCCAGCAGCGTGACAGGGAAAGTCGATGAGCAGTTCTTC.